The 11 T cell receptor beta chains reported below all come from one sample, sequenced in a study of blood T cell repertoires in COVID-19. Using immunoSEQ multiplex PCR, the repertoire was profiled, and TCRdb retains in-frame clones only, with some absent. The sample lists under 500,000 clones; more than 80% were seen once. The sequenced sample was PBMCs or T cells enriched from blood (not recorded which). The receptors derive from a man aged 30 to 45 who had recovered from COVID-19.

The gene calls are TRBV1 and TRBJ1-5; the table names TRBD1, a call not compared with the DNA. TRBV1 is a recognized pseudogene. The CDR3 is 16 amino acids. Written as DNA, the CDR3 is TGCACCAGCAGCCAAGTTCCGGACAAACAGAATCAGCCCCAGCATTTT. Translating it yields CTSSQVPDKQNQPQHF.

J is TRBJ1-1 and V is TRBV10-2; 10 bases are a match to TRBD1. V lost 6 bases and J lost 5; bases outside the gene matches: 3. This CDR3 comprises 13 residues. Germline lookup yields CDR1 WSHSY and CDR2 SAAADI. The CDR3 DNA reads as TGCGCCAGCAGGGACAGGGGGTGGACTGAAGCTTTCTTT. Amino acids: CASRDRGWTEAFF.

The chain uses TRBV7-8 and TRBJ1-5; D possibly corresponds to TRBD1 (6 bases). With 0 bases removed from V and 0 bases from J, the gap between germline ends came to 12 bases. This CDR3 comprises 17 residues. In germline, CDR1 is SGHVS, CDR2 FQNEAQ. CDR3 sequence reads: CASSLAGVDSSNQPQHF. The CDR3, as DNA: TGTGCCAGCAGCTTAGCCGGCGTGGACAGTAGCAATCAGCCCCAGCATTTT.

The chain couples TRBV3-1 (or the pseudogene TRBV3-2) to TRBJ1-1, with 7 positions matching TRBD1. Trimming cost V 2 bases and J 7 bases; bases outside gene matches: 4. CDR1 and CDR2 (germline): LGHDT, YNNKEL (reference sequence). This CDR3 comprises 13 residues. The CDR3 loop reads CASSQQGGLEAFF. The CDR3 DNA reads TGTGCCAGCAGCCAACAGGGGGGTCTTGAAGCTTTCTTT.

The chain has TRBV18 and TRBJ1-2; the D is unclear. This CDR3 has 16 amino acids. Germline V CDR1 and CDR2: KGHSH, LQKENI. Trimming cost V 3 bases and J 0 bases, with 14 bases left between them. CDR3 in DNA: TGTGCCAGCTCACCGACTAGGGCCCCCTCTAACTATGGCTACACCTTC. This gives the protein CASSPTRAPSNYGYTF.

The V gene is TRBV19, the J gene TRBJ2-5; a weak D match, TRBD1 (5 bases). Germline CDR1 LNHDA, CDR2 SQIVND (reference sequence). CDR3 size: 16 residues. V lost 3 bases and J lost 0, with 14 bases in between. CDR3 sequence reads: CASSIPSTGYQETQYF. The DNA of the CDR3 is TGTGCCAGTAGTATCCCCAGCACAGGCTACCAAGAGACCCAGTACTTC.

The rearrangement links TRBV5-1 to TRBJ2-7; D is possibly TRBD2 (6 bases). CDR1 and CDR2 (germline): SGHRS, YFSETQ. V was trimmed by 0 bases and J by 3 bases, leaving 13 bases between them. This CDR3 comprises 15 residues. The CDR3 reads CASSLGSAGRYEQYF. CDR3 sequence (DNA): TGCGCCAGCAGCTTGGGGTCCGCGGGGCGCTACGAGCAGTACTTC.

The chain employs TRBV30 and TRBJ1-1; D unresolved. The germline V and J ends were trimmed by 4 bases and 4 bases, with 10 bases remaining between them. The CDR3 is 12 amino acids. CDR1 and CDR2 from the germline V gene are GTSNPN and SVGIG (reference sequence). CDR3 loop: CAWTGPTTEAFF. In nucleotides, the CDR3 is TGTGCCTGGACAGGCCCAACCACTGAAGCTTTCTTT.

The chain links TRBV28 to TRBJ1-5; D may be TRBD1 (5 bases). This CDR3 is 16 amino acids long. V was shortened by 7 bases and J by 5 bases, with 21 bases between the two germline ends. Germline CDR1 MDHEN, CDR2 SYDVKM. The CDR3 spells CASTNLLGGRDQPQHF. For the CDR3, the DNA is TGTGCCAGCACTAATCTTCTTGGGGGGAGGGATCAGCCCCAGCATTTT.

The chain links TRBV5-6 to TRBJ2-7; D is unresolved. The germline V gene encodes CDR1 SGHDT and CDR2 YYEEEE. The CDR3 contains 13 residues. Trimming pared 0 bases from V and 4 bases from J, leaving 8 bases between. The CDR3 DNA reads TGTGCCAGCAGCTTGGAAGCGAGATACGAGCAGTACTTC. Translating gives CASSLEARYEQYF.

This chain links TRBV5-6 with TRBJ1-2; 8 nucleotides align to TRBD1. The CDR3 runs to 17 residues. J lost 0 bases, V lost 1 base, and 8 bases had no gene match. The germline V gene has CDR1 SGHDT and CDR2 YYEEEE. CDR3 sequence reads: CASSLRAGGRANYGYTF. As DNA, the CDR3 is TGTGCCAGCAGCTTGCGGGCAGGGGGCAGAGCTAACTATGGCTACACCTTC.